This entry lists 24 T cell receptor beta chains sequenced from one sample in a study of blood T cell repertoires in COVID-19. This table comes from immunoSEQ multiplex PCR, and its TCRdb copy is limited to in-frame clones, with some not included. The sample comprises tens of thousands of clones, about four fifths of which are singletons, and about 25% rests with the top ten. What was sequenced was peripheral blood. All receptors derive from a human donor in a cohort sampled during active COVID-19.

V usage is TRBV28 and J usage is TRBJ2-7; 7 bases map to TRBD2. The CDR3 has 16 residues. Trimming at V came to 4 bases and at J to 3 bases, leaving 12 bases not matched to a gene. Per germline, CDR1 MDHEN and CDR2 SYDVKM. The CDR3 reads CASSSRPGGIRYEQYF. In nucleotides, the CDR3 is TGTGCCAGCAGTTCCCGGCCGGGGGGTATTCGCTACGAGCAGTACTTC.

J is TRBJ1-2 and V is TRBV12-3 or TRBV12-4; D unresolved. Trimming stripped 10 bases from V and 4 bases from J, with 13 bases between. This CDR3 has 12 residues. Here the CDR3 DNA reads TGTGCCACAAAAGGCAGGCTCTATGGCTACACCTTC. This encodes CATKGRLYGYTF.

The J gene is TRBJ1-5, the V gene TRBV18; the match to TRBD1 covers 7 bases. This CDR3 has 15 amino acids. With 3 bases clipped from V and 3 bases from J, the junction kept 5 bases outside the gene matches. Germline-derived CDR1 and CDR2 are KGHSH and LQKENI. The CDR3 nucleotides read TGTGCCAGCTCACCCTACAGGGGCAACAATCAGCCCCAGCATTTT. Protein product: CASSPYRGNNQPQHF.

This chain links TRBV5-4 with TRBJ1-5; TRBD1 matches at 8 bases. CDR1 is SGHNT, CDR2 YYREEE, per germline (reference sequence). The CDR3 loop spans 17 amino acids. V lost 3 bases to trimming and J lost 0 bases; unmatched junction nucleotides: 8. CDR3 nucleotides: TGTGCCAGCAGCTCGGACCAGGACAGGGATAGCAATCAGCCCCAGCATTTT. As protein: CASSSDQDRDSNQPQHF.

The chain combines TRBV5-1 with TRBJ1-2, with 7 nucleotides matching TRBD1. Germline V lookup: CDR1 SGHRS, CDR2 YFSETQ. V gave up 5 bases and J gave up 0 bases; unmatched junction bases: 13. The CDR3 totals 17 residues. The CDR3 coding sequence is TGCGCCAGCAGAAGGCGTGCAGGGGGTACGGCTAACTATGGCTACACCTTC. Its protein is CASRRRAGGTANYGYTF. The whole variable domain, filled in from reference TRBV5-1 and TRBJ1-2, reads KAGVTQTPRYLIKTRGQQVTLSCSPISGHRSVSWYQQTPGQGLQFLFEYFSETQRNKGNFPGRFSGRQFSNSRSEMNVSTLELGDSALYLCASRRRAGGTANYGYTFGSGTRLTVV.

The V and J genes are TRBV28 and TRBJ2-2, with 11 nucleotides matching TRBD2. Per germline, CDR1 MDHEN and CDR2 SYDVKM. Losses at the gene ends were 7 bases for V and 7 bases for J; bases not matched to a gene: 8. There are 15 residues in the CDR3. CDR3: CASTQRLAGSGELFF. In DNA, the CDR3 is TGTGCCAGCACCCAGAGACTAGCGGGAAGCGGGGAGCTGTTTTTT. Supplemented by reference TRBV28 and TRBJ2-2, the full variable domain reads DVKVTQSSRYLVKRTGEKVFLECVQDMDHENMFWYRQDPGLGLRLIYFSYDVKMKEKGDIPEGYSVSREKKERFSLILESASTNQTSMYLCASTQRLAGSGELFFGEGSRLTVL.

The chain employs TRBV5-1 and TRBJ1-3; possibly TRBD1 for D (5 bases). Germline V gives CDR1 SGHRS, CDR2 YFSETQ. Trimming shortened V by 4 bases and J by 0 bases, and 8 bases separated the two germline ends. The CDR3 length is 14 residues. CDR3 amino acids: CASSRRGSGNTIYF. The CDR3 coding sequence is TGCGCCAGCAGCCGGAGGGGCTCTGGAAACACCATATATTTT.

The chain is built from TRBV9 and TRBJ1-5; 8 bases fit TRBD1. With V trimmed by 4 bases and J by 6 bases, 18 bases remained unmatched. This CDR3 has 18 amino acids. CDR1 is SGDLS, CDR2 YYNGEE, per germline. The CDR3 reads CASSPGGPRDRLGQPQHF. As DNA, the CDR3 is TGTGCCAGCAGCCCCGGGGGACCTCGGGACAGGCTAGGTCAGCCCCAGCATTTT.

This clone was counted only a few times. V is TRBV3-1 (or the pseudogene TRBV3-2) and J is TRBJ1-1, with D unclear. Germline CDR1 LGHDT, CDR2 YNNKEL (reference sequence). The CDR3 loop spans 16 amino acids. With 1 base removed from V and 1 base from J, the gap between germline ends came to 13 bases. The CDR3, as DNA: TGTGCCAGCAGCCAAGTGGGGAAGCGGGGGAACACTGAAGCTTTCTTT. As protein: CASSQVGKRGNTEAFF.

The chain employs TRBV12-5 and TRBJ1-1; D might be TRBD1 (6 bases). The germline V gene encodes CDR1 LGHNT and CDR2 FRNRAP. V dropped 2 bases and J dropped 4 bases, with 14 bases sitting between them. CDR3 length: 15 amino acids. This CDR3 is CASGLNPRGGTEAFF. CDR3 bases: TGTGCTAGTGGTTTGAACCCCCGAGGGGGCACTGAAGCTTTCTTT.

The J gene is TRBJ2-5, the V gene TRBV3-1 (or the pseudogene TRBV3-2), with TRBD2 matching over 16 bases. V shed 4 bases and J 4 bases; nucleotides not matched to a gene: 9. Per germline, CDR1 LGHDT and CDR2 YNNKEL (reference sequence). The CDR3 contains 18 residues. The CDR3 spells CASSRGGTSGGARETQYF. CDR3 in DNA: TGTGCCAGCAGCCGAGGAGGGACTAGCGGGGGGGCTCGAGAGACCCAGTACTTC.

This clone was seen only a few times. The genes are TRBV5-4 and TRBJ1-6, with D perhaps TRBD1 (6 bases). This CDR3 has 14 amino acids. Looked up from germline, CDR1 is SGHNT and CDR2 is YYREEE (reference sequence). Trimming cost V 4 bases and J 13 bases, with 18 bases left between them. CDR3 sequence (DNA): TGTGCCAGCAGCCAACAGGGTACTTTACGGCCCCTCCACTTT. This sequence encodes CASSQQGTLRPLHF. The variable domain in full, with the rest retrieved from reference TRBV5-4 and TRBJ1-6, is ETGVTQSPTHLIKTRGQQVTLRCSSQSGHNTVSWYQQALGQGPQFIFQYYREEENGRGNFPPRFSGLQFPNYSSELNVNALELDDSALYLCASSQQGTLRPLHFGNGTRLTVT.

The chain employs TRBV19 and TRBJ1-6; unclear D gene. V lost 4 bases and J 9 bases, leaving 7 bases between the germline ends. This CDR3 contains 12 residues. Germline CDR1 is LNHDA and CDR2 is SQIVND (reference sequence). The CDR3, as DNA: TGTGCCAGTAGTACCCCAGGTTCACCCCTCCACTTT. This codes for CASSTPGSPLHF.

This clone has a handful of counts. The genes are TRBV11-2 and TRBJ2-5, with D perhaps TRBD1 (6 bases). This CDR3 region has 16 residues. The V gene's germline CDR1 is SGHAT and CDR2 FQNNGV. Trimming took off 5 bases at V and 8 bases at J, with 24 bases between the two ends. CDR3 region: CASSERGTRMWLTQYF. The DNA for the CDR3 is TGTGCCAGCAGCGAGAGGGGGACACGGATGTGGCTAACCCAGTACTTC.

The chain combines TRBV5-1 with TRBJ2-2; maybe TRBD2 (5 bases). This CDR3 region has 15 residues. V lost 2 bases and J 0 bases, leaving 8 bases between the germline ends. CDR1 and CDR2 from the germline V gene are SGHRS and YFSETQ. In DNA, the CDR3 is TGCGCCAGCAGCTTACTAGTCTCGAACACCGGGGAGCTGTTTTTT. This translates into CASSLLVSNTGELFF. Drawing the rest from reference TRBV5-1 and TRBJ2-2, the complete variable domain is KAGVTQTPRYLIKTRGQQVTLSCSPISGHRSVSWYQQTPGQGLQFLFEYFSETQRNKGNFPGRFSGRQFSNSRSEMNVSTLELGDSALYLCASSLLVSNTGELFFGEGSRLTVL.

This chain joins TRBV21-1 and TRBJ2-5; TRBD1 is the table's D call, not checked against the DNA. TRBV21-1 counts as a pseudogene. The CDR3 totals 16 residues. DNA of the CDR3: TGTGCCAGCAGCAAAGGAGGGACAGGGGTGCGGGAGACCCAGTACTTC. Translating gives CASSKGGTGVRETQYF.

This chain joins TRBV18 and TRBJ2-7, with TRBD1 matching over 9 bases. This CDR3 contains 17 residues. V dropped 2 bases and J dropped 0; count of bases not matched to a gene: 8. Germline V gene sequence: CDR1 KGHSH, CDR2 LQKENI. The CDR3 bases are TGTGCCAGCTCACCAGATCCTGACAGGGGGTCCTCCTACGAGCAGTACTTC. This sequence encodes CASSPDPDRGSSYEQYF.

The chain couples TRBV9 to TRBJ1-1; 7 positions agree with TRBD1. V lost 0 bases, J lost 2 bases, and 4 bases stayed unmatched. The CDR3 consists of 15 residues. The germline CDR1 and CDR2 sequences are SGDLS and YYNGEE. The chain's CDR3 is CASSVAGTANTEAFF. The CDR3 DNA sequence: TGTGCCAGCAGCGTAGCCGGGACAGCAAACACTGAAGCTTTCTTT. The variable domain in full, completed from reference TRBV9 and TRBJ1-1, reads DSGVTQTPKHLITATGQRVTLRCSPRSGDLSVYWYQQSLDQGLQFLIQYYNGEERAKGNILERFSAQQFPDLHSELNLSSLELGDSALYFCASSVAGTANTEAFFGQGTRLTVV.

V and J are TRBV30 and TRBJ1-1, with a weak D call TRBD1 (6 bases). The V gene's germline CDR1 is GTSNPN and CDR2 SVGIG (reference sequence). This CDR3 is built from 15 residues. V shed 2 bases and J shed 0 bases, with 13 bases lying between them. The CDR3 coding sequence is TGTGCCTGGAGTACCAAACAGGGATTGAACACTGAAGCTTTCTTT. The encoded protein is CAWSTKQGLNTEAFF.

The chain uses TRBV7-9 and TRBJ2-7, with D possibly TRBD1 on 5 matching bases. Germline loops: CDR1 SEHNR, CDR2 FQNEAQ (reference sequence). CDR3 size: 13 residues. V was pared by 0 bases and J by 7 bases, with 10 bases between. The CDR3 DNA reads TGTGCCAGCAGCTTAGCAGGGGCGAGGGAGCAGTACTTC. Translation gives CASSLAGAREQYF.

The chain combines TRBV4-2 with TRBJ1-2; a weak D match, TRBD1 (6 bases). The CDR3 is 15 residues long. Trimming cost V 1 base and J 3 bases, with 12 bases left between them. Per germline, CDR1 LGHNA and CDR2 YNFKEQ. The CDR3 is CASSQANSGDYGYTF. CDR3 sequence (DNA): TGTGCCAGCAGCCAAGCTAACTCAGGGGACTATGGCTACACCTTC.

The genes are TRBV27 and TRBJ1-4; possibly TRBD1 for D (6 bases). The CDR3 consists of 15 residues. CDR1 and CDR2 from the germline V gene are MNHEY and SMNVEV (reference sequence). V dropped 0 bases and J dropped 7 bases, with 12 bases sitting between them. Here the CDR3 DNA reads TGTGCCAGCAGTTTATCGGGGGGGCTGGGTGAAAAACTGTTTTTT. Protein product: CASSLSGGLGEKLFF.

The chain's CDR3 is CASSLRSGVNYGYTF. The CDR3 region has the DNA TGTGCCAGCAGCTTACGATCCGGGGTCAACTATGGCTACACCTTC. This sequence joins TRBV11-2 and TRBJ1-2; no clear D. The CDR3 runs to 15 residues. Germline values: CDR1 SGHAT, CDR2 FQNNGV. V was clipped by 2 bases and J by 2 bases, with 12 bases between them.

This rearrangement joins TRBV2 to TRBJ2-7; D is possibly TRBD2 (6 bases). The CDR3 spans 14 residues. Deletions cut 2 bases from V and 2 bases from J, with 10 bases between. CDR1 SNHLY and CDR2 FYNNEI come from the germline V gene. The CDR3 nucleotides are TGTGCCAGCAGTGAAAGGCGGGGTCCCTACGAGCAGTACTTC. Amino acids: CASSERRGPYEQYF.